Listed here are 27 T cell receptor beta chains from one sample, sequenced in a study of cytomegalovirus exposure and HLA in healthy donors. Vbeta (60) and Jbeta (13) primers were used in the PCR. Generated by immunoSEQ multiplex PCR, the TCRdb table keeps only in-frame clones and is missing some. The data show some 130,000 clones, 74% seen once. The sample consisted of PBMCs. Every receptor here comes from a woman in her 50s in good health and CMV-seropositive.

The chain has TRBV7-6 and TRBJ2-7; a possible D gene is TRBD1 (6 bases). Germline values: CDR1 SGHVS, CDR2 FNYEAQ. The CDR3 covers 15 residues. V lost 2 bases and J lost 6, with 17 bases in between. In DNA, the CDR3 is TGTGCCAGCAGCTTAAACCGGGACAAAGCAAGCGAGCAGTACTTC. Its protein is CASSLNRDKASEQYF.

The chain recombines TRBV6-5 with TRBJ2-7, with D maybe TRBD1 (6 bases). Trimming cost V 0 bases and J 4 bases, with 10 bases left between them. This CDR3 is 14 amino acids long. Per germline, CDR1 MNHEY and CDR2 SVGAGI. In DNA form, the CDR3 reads TGTGCCAGCAGTTACTCCGAGGACAGTTACGAGCAGTACTTC. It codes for CASSYSEDSYEQYF.

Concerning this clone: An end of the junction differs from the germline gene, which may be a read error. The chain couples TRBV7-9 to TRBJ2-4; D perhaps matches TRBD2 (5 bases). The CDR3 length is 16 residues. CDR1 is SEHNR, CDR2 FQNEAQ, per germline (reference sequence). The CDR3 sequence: CSSSLDRGIAKNIQYF. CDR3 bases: TGTTCCAGCAGCCTCGATCGGGGAATAGCCAAAAACATTCAGTACTTC.

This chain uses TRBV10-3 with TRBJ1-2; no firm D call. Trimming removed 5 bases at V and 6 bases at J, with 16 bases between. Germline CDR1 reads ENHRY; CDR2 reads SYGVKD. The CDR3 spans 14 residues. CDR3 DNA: TGTGCCATCAGTCCCAGCCGGGGAGGAGATGGCTACACCTTC. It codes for CAISPSRGGDGYTF.

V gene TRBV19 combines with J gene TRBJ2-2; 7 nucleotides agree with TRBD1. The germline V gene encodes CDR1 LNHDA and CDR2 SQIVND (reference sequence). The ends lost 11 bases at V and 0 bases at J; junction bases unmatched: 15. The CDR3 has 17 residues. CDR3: CASTPGQRRANTGELFF. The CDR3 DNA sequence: TGTGCCTCCACCCCGGGACAGAGAAGAGCGAACACCGGGGAGCTGTTTTTT.

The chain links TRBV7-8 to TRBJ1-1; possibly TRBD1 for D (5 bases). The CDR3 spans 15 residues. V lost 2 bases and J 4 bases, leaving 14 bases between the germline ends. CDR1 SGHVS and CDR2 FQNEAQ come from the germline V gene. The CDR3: CASSLTSAGGTEAFF. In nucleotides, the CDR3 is TGTGCCAGCAGCTTAACGAGCGCCGGGGGCACTGAAGCTTTCTTT.

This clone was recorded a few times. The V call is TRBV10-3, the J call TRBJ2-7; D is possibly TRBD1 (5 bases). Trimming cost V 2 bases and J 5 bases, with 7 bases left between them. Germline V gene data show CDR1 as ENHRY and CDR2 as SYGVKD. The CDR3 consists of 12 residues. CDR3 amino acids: CAISELRDEQYF. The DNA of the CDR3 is TGTGCCATCAGTGAGCTCAGGGACGAGCAGTACTTC.

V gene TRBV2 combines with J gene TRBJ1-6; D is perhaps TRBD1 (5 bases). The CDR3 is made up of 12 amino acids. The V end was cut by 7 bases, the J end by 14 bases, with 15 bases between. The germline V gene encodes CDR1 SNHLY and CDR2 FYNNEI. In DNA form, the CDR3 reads TGTGCCAGCACTGGACCTCAGGGATCCCTCCACTTT. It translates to CASTGPQGSLHF.

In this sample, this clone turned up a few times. The CDR3 protein is CASSQGTGGVDEQFF. DNA for the CDR3: TGCGCCAGCAGCCAAGGAACGGGGGGAGTAGATGAGCAGTTCTTC. The chain is built from TRBV5-1 and TRBJ2-1, with TRBD2 identical over 7 bases. Germline V lookup: CDR1 SGHRS, CDR2 YFSETQ. The junction had 12 bases not matched to a gene; V was cut back by 4 bases and J by 8 bases. The CDR3 covers 15 residues.

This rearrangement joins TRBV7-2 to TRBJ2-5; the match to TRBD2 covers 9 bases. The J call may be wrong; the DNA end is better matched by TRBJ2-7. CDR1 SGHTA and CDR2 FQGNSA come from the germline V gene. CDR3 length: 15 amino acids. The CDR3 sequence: CASSLDSGGLYEQYF. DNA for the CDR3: TGTGCCAGCAGCTTAGATAGCGGGGGCCTTTACGAGCAGTACTTC.

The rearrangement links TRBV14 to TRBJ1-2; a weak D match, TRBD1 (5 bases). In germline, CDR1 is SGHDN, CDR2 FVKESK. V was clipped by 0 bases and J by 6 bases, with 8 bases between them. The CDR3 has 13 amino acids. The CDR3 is CASSQDTGHGYTF. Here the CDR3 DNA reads TGTGCCAGCAGCCAAGACACAGGACATGGCTACACCTTC.

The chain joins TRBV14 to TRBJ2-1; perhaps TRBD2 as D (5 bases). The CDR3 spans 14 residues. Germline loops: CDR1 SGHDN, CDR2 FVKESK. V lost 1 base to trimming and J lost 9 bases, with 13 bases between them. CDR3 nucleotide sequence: TGTGCCAGCAGCCAAGCGGGATCGAGCGTTGAGCAGTTCTTC. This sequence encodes CASSQAGSSVEQFF.

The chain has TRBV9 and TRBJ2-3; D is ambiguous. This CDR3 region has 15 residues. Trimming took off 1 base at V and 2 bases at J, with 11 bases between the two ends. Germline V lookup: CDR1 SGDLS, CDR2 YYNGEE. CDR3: CASSVLPTTTDTQYF. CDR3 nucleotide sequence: TGTGCCAGCAGCGTACTACCAACTACCACAGATACGCAGTATTTT.

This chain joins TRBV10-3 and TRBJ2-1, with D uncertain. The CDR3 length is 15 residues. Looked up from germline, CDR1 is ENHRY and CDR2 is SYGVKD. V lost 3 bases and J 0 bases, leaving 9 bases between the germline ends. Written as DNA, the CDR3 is TGTGCCATCAGTGACAGCGTAAGCTCCTACAATGAGCAGTTCTTC. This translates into CAISDSVSSYNEQFF.

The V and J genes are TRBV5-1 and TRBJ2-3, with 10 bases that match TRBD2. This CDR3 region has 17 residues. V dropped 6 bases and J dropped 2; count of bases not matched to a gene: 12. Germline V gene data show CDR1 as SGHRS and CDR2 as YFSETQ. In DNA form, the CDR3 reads TGCGCCAGCATGGAGTTCAGCGGGGGGGTTCACACAGATACGCAGTATTTT. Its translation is CASMEFSGGVHTDTQYF. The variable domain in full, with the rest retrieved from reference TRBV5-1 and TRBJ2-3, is KAGVTQTPRYLIKTRGQQVTLSCSPISGHRSVSWYQQTPGQGLQFLFEYFSETQRNKGNFPGRFSGRQFSNSRSEMNVSTLELGDSALYLCASMEFSGGVHTDTQYFGPGTRLTVL.

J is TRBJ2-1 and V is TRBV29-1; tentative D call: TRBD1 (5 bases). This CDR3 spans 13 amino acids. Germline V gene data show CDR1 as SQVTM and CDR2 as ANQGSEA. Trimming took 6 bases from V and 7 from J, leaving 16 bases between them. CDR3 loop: CSVDSSIGNEQFF. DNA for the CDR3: TGCAGCGTCGACAGCTCAATCGGGAATGAGCAGTTCTTC.

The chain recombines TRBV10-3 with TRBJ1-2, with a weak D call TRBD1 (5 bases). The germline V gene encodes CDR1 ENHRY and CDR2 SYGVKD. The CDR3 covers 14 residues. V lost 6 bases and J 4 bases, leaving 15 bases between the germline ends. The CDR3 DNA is TGTGCCATCAGGGGGACTGCCCAGGGCTATGGCTACACCTTC. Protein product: CAIRGTAQGYGYTF.

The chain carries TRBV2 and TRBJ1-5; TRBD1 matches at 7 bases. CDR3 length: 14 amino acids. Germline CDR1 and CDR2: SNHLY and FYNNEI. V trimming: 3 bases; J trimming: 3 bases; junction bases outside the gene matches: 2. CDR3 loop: CASSDRGFNQPQHF. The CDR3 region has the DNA TGTGCCAGCAGTGACAGGGGGTTCAATCAGCCCCAGCATTTT.

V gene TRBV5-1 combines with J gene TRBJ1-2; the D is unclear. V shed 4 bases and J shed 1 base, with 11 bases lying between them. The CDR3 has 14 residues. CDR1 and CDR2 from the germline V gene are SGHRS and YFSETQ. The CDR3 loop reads CASSPDGVNYGYTF. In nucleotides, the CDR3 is TGCGCCAGCAGCCCGGACGGGGTTAACTATGGCTACACCTTC.

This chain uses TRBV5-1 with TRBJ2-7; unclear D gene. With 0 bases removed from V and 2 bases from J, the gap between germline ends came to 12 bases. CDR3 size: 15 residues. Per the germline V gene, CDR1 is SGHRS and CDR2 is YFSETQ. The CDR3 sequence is CASSLESLSAYEQYF. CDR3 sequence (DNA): TGCGCCAGCAGCTTGGAGTCGCTCAGTGCCTACGAGCAGTACTTC.

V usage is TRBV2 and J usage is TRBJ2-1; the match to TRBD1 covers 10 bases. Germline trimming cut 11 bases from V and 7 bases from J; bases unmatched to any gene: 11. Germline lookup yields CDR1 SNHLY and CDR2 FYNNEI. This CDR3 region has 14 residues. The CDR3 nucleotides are TGTGCCTCCCACCGGGACAGGGGCCCGAATGAGCAGTTCTTC. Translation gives CASHRDRGPNEQFF. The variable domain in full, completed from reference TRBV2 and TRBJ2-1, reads EPEVTQTPSHQVTQMGQEVILRCVPISNHLYFYWYRQILGQKVEFLVSFYNNEISEKSEIFDDQFSVERPDGSNFTLKIRSTKLEDSAMYFCASHRDRGPNEQFFGPGTRLTVL.

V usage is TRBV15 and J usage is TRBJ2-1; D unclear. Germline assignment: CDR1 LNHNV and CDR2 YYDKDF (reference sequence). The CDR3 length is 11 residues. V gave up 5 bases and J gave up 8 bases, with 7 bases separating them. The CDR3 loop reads CATSLSYEQFF. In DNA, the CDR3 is TGTGCCACCAGCTTGAGCTATGAGCAGTTCTTC. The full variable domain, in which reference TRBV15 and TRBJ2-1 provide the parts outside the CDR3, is DAMVIQNPRYQVTQFGKPVTLSCSQTLNHNVMYWYQQKSSQAPKLLFHYYDKDFNNEADTPDNFQSRRPNTSFCFLDIRSPGLGDTAMYLCATSLSYEQFFGPGTRLTVL.

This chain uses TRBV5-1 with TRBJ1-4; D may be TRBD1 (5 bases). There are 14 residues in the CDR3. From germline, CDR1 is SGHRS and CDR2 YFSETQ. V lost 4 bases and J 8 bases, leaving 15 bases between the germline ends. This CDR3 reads CASSPPGEGEKLFF. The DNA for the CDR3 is TGCGCCAGCAGCCCACCGGGGGAAGGGGAAAAACTGTTTTTT.

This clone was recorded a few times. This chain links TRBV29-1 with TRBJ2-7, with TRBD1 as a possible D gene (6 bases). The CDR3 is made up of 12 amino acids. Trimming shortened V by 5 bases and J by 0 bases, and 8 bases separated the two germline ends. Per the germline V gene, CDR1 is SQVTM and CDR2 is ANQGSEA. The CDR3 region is CSVLTGSYEQYF. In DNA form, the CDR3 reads TGCAGCGTTCTGACAGGCTCCTACGAGCAGTACTTC.

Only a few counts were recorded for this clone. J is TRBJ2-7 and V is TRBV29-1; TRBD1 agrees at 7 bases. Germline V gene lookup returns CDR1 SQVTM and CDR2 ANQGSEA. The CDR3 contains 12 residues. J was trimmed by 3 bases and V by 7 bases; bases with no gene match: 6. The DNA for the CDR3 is TGCAGCGCATGGGACAGTCGCTACGAGCAGTACTTC. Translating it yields CSAWDSRYEQYF.

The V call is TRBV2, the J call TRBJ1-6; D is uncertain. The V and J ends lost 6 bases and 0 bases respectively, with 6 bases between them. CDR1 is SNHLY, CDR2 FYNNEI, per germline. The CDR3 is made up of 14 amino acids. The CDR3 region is CASSGSSYNSPLHF. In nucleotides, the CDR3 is TGTGCCAGCAGCGGGAGCTCCTATAATTCACCCCTCCACTTT.

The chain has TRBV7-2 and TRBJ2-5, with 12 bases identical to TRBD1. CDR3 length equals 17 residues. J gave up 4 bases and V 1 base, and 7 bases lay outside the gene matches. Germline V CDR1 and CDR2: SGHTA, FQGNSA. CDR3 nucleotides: TGTGCCAGCAGCTTAGGGCCCGGGACAGGGGGCGGAGAGACCCAGTACTTC. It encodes CASSLGPGTGGGETQYF.